The 28 T cell receptor beta chains below all came from one sample that was sequenced in a study of T cell responses to AZD1222 COVID-19 vaccine. Assay used: immunoSEQ multiplex PCR; TCRdb lists only in-frame clones, some missing. The sample yields approximately 94,000 clones, about nine tenths seen once. The sample consisted of peripheral blood, taken on day 0 of AZD1222 vaccination. The receptors here all came from an adult in good health.

Written as DNA, the CDR3 is TGCGCCAGCAGCCAAGATCGGGGGGACAGGTGGAGTTCACCCCTCCACTTT. Its protein is CASSQDRGDRWSSPLHF. This rearrangement joins TRBV4-1 to TRBJ1-6; TRBD1 matches 8 bases. The CDR3 consists of 17 residues. Germline V lookup: CDR1 MGHRA, CDR2 YSYEKL. J was trimmed by 9 bases and V by 0 bases; bases with no gene match: 10.

As for this clone: Germline and junction disagree at one end, which may indicate a read error. This chain's CDR3 is CASSLGDSHNSPLHF. CDR3 nucleotides: TGCGCCAGCAGTCTAGGTGACTCCCATAATTCACCCCTCCACTTT. The rearrangement uses TRBV23-1 and TRBJ1-6; no reliable D call. TRBV23-1 is reported as an ORF; its role is uncertain. The CDR3 is made up of 15 amino acids.

The chain has TRBV9 and TRBJ2-1; perhaps TRBD2 as D (6 bases). This CDR3 contains 15 residues. CDR1 SGDLS and CDR2 YYNGEE come from the germline V gene. Trimming removed 0 bases at V and 2 bases at J, with 9 bases between. CDR3 region: CASSVAGSAYNEQFF. DNA for the CDR3: TGTGCCAGCAGCGTAGCCGGGAGTGCCTACAATGAGCAGTTCTTC.

V and J are TRBV30 and TRBJ1-1; D remains ambiguous. The CDR3 runs to 15 residues. Germline lookup yields CDR1 GTSNPN and CDR2 SVGIG (reference sequence). V was trimmed by 2 bases and J by 1 base, leaving 14 bases between them. This chain's CDR3 is CAWSPRAFRNTEAFF. CDR3 coding DNA: TGTGCCTGGAGTCCAAGGGCGTTTAGGAACACTGAAGCTTTCTTT.

The V call is TRBV6-2 or TRBV6-3, the J call TRBJ1-5, with D possibly TRBD1 on 6 matching bases. The ends were cut back, 0 bases at V and 0 bases at J, with 18 bases in the middle. The length of the CDR3 is 19 residues. CDR1 is MNHEY and CDR2 is SVGEGT in the germline V gene. CDR3 loop: CASSYSDRHGAYSNQPQHF. DNA for the CDR3: TGTGCCAGCAGTTACTCTGACAGGCATGGGGCTTATAGCAATCAGCCCCAGCATTTT.

Notes on this clone: Other DNA sequences in this specimen translate into the identical CDR3. The gene calls are TRBV4-1 and TRBJ1-4; D gene ambiguous. This CDR3 contains 15 residues. CDR1 MGHRA and CDR2 YSYEKL come from the germline V gene. Trimming took 3 bases from V and 7 from J, leaving 15 bases between them. The CDR3 loop reads CASSQDRGSSEKLFF. For the CDR3, the DNA is TGCGCCAGCAGCCAGGATCGAGGGTCTAGTGAAAAACTGTTTTTT.

This chain links TRBV10-3 with TRBJ2-1, with a tentative D call TRBD2 (5 bases). Germline V CDR1 and CDR2: ENHRY, SYGVKD. CDR3 size: 13 residues. The ends were cut back, 3 bases at V and 6 bases at J, with 9 bases in the middle. The DNA of the CDR3 is TGTGCCATCAGTGACCGGGCGGGCAATGAGCAGTTCTTC. Its translation is CAISDRAGNEQFF.

The chain recombines TRBV10-2 with TRBJ2-1, with 9 positions matching TRBD2. Germline values: CDR1 WSHSY, CDR2 SAAADI. The trim removed 4 bases at V and 12 bases at J, leaving 7 bases unmatched. The CDR3 covers 13 residues. The CDR3 coding sequence is TGCGCCAGCAGTGGGGAGGCGGGAGGGGGGCAGTTCTTC. Amino acids: CASSGEAGGGQFF.

The chain couples TRBV5-1 to TRBJ2-1; 8 bases align to TRBD2. The trim removed 6 bases at V and 10 bases at J, leaving 3 bases unmatched. The CDR3 contains 11 residues. Germline CDR1 and CDR2: SGHRS and YFSETQ. Written as DNA, the CDR3 is TGCGCCAGCATTCGCGGGAGGGAGCAGTTCTTC. Residues: CASIRGREQFF. Based on the CDR3 plus reference TRBV5-1 and TRBJ2-1, the full variable domain is KAGVTQTPRYLIKTRGQQVTLSCSPISGHRSVSWYQQTPGQGLQFLFEYFSETQRNKGNFPGRFSGRQFSNSRSEMNVSTLELGDSALYLCASIRGREQFFGPGTRLTVL.

The V and J genes are TRBV13 and TRBJ1-2; D perhaps matches TRBD1 (5 bases). The length of the CDR3 is 21 residues. Germline-derived CDR1 and CDR2 are PRHDT and FYEKMQ (reference sequence). Deletions cut 1 base from V and 2 bases from J, with 29 bases between. The CDR3 region is CASSLDLPSQEMVGSNYGYTF. The CDR3 nucleotides are TGTGCCAGCAGCTTAGATCTGCCCTCACAGGAGATGGTGGGGTCAAACTATGGCTACACCTTC.

This chain uses TRBV19 with TRBJ2-7; perhaps TRBD2 as D (5 bases). Trimming took 6 bases from V and 3 from J, leaving 12 bases between them. From germline, CDR1 is LNHDA and CDR2 SQIVND (reference sequence). CDR3 length: 13 residues. This CDR3 is CASSPGLIYEQYF. Here the CDR3 DNA reads TGTGCCAGTAGCCCGGGATTAATCTACGAGCAGTACTTC.

The chain uses TRBV19 and TRBJ1-1; 8 bases map to TRBD1. J lost 4 bases, V lost 6 bases, and 13 bases had no gene match. CDR1 and CDR2 from the germline V gene are LNHDA and SQIVND (reference sequence). The CDR3 extends over 16 amino acids. This CDR3 reads CASSLLWTGRITEAFF. The CDR3 DNA is TGTGCCAGTAGCCTTCTATGGACAGGGAGGATCACTGAAGCTTTCTTT.

The chain uses TRBV30 and TRBJ1-5; TRBD1 agrees at 8 bases. V lost 0 bases, J lost 1 base, and 11 bases stayed unmatched. Germline lookup yields CDR1 GTSNPN and CDR2 SVGIG (reference sequence). The CDR3 is 18 residues long. The CDR3 here is CAWSVGRGRRKSNQPQHF. The CDR3 DNA follows: TGTGCCTGGAGTGTAGGCAGGGGGCGTCGAAAAAGCAATCAGCCCCAGCATTTT.

Of note for this clone: This specimen includes other DNA sequences encoding the same CDR3. The chain employs TRBV28 and TRBJ1-1; D is uncertain. Germline V gene lookup returns CDR1 MDHEN and CDR2 SYDVKM. The CDR3 covers 11 residues. The ends were cut back, 7 bases at V and 4 bases at J, with 7 bases in the middle. CDR3 in DNA: TGTGCCAGCACCGGCGGCACTGAAGCTTTCTTT. Translating it yields CASTGGTEAFF.

This sequence joins TRBV6-1 and TRBJ2-1, with no clear D. Per germline, CDR1 MNHNS and CDR2 SASEGT. Deletions cut 2 bases from V and 9 bases from J, with 17 bases between. The CDR3 is 15 amino acids. CDR3 amino acids: CASSEPGRLGIEQFF. CDR3 nucleotides: TGTGCCAGCAGTGAACCTGGCCGTCTAGGGATTGAGCAGTTCTTC.

This clone was recorded once. The chain joins TRBV18 to TRBJ2-1; 9 bases align to TRBD1. CDR1 is KGHSH, CDR2 LQKENI, per germline. The CDR3 runs to 15 residues. Trimming took 0 bases from V and 7 from J; bases not matched to a gene: 4. The CDR3 spells CASSPPTGGWNEQFF. In DNA, the CDR3 is TGTGCCAGCTCACCACCGACAGGGGGGTGGAATGAGCAGTTCTTC. The whole variable domain, filled in from reference TRBV18 and TRBJ2-1, reads NAGVMQNPRHLVRRRGQEARLRCSPMKGHSHVYWYRQLPEEGLKFMVYLQKENIIDESGMPKERFSAEFPKEGPSILRIQQVVRGDSAAYFCASSPPTGGWNEQFFGPGTRLTVL.

The V gene is TRBV6-5, the J gene TRBJ2-7, with TRBD2 matching 7 bases. J gave up 7 bases and V 7 bases, and 10 bases lay outside the gene matches. The CDR3 covers 13 residues. The germline gives CDR1 MNHEY, CDR2 SVGAGI. The CDR3 reads CASTGGSVGEQYF. CDR3 nucleotide sequence: TGTGCCAGCACCGGCGGGAGTGTGGGGGAGCAGTACTTC.

The V call is TRBV5-1, the J call TRBJ2-5; D unresolved. Trimming left V 3 bases short and J 5 bases short, with 5 bases between. Germline V gene data show CDR1 as SGHRS and CDR2 as YFSETQ. The CDR3 covers 11 residues. The CDR3 region is CASSSRETQYF. CDR3 sequence (DNA): TGCGCCAGCAGCTCACGGGAGACCCAGTACTTC.

This clone was seen a single time. The chain employs TRBV7-9 and TRBJ1-6, with D unclear. The V and J ends lost 4 bases and 1 base respectively, with 8 bases between them. The V gene's germline CDR1 is SEHNR and CDR2 FQNEAQ (reference sequence). There are 15 residues in the CDR3. CDR3 DNA: TGTGCCAGCAGCTCCGGTATATCCTATAATTCACCCCTCCACTTT. As protein: CASSSGISYNSPLHF.

This clone was recorded once. V usage is TRBV28 and J usage is TRBJ1-5; 8 nucleotides line up with TRBD1. The length of the CDR3 is 16 residues. V shed 8 bases and J 5 bases; nucleotides not matched to a gene: 14. Germline V gene lookup returns CDR1 MDHEN and CDR2 SYDVKM. This CDR3 reads CASLSPPGQGDQPQHF. Written as DNA, the CDR3 is TGTGCCAGCCTCTCCCCCCCCGGACAGGGCGATCAGCCCCAGCATTTT.

The chain links TRBV4-1 to TRBJ2-5; 10 bases map to TRBD2. This CDR3 comprises 18 residues. Trimming took 0 bases from V and 4 from J; bases not matched to a gene: 11. CDR1 MGHRA and CDR2 YSYEKL come from the germline V gene. For the CDR3, the DNA is TGCGCCAGCAGCCAAGATCGTCAGTGGCTAGCGGGAGTAGAGACCCAGTACTTC. Its protein is CASSQDRQWLAGVETQYF.

In nucleotides, the CDR3 is TGTGCCAGCAGCTTCAAGTTTGGAGACGGCTACAATGAGCAGTTCTTC. Residues: CASSFKFGDGYNEQFF. V gene TRBV11-3 combines with J gene TRBJ2-1, with D hard to call. The CDR3 covers 16 residues. V gave up 3 bases and J gave up 3 bases, with 15 bases separating them. Germline CDR1 reads SGHNT; CDR2 reads YENEEA.

In this sample, this clone turned up a few times. This chain uses TRBV10-3 with TRBJ2-7; a weak D match, TRBD1 (5 bases). The germline V and J ends were trimmed by 0 bases and 2 bases, with 8 bases remaining between them. Looked up from germline, CDR1 is ENHRY and CDR2 is SYGVKD. CDR3 length: 14 amino acids. The CDR3: CAISESVRAYEQYF. DNA of the CDR3: TGTGCCATCAGTGAGTCGGTCAGGGCCTACGAGCAGTACTTC.

The CDR3 is CASSPDHISTGGEQYF. The CDR3 DNA reads as TGCGCCAGCAGCCCCGATCATATCTCGACAGGGGGTGAGCAGTACTTC. V is TRBV4-3 and J is TRBJ2-7; the match to TRBD1 covers 9 bases. The CDR3 loop spans 16 amino acids. The germline V gene encodes CDR1 LGHNA and CDR2 YSLEER. J lost 7 bases, V lost 4 bases, and 14 bases had no gene match.

The chain carries TRBV28 and TRBJ2-5; possible D gene TRBD1, 5 bases. Trimming shortened V by 6 bases and J by 0 bases, and 11 bases separated the two germline ends. Germline CDR1 MDHEN, CDR2 SYDVKM. CDR3 length: 14 residues. The CDR3 spells CASSMTDHQETQYF. CDR3 DNA: TGTGCCAGCAGCATGACAGACCACCAAGAGACCCAGTACTTC.

The chain employs TRBV27 and TRBJ2-7; the D is unclear. The V gene's germline CDR1 is MNHEY and CDR2 SMNVEV (reference sequence). Between the trimmed V and J ends, which lost 5 bases and 9 bases, there was a span of 14 bases. This CDR3 contains 12 residues. The CDR3, as DNA: TGTGCCAGCAGTCCCCGGAACAGTGGGCAGTACTTC. Translating it yields CASSPRNSGQYF.

This chain links TRBV19 with TRBJ1-1, with 8 positions matching TRBD1. The CDR3 runs to 15 residues. Germline assignment: CDR1 LNHDA and CDR2 SQIVND (reference sequence). V lost 5 bases to trimming and J lost 6 bases; unmatched junction nucleotides: 11. The CDR3 is CASSRRTGGSAEAFF. CDR3 in DNA: TGTGCCAGTAGTCGAAGAACAGGGGGTAGCGCTGAAGCTTTCTTT. Full variable domain (missing parts from reference TRBV19 and TRBJ1-1): DGGITQSPKYLFRKEGQNVTLSCEQNLNHDAMYWYRQDPGQGLRLIYYSQIVNDFQKGDIAEGYSVSREKKESFPLTVTSAQKNPTAFYLCASSRRTGGSAEAFFGQGTRLTVV.

This chain links TRBV28 with TRBJ1-4; 10 positions match TRBD1. Germline V gene data show CDR1 as MDHEN and CDR2 as SYDVKM. This CDR3 is 13 amino acids long. The V segment lost 4 bases and the J segment 8 bases; nucleotides outside the gene matches: 1. The CDR3 coding sequence is TGTGCCAGCAGTTCGGGACAGGGGGAAAAACTGTTTTTT. Protein: CASSSGQGEKLFF.